This TCR beta chain was obtained from a study of cytomegalovirus exposure and HLA in healthy donors. The PCR made use of 60 Vbeta and 13 Jbeta primers. Method: immunoSEQ multiplex PCR; TCRdb's copy keeps in-frame clones and lacks some. The repertoire holds roughly 100,000 clones, with 10% as singletons. This clone was seen a handful of times. Its target is not known. Findings and caveats of the study: The authors assumed roughly uniform sequencing depth across donors for presence/absence analyses. Most TCR sequences were uncommon, yet certain public TCRs appeared in many donors. Data from an earlier analysis indicated that most TCR beta V segments were productive either about 87% or about 30% of the time. Later analysis associated a missense DCLRE1C variant with TCR beta V- and J-gene trimming.

This CDR3 has 14 amino acids. Trimming removed 2 bases at V and 4 bases at J, with 10 bases between. Germline lookup yields CDR1 MNHEY and CDR2 SVGAGI. This receptor was taken from a middle-aged man in good health and CMV-seropositive. The gene calls are TRBV6-5 and TRBJ2-3, with D perhaps TRBD1 (5 bases). The sequenced sample consisted of PBMCs. DNA of the CDR3: TGTGCCAGCAGTTACATTCAGGGCTCAGATACGCAGTATTTT. It translates to CASSYIQGSDTQYF.